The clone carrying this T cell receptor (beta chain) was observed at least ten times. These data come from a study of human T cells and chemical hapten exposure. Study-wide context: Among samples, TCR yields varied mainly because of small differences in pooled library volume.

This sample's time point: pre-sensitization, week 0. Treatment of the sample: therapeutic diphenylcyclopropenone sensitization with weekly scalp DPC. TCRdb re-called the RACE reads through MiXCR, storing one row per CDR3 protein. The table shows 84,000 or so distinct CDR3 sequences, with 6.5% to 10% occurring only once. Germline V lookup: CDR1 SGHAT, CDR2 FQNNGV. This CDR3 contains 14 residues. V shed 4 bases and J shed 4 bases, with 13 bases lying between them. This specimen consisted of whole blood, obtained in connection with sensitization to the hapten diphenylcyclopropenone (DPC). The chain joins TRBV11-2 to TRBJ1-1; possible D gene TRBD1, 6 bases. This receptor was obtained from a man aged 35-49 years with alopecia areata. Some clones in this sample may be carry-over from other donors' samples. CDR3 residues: CASSYHTGFTEAFF. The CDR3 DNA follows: TGTGCCAGCAGCTACCATACAGGGTTCACTGAAGCTTTCTTT.